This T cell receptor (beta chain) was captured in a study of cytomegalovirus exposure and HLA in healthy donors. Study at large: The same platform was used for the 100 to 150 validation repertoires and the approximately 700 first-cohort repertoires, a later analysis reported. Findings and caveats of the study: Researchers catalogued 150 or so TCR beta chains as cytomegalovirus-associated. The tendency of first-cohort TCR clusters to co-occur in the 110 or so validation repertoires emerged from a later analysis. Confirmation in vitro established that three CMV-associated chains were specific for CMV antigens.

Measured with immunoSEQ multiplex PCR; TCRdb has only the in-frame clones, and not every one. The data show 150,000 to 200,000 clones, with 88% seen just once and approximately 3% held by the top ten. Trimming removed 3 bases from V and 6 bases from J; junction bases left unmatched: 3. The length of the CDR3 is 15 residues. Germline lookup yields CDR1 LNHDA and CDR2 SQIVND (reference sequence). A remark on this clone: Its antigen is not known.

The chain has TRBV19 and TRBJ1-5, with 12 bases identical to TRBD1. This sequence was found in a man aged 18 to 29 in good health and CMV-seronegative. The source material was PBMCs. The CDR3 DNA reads TGTGCCAGTAGTATCGGGACAGGGGGCCTTCAGCCCCAGCATTTT. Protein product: CASSIGTGGLQPQHF.